A selection of T cell receptor beta chains follows, all from one sample in a study of T cell changes during pregnancy in multiple sclerosis. Clones were sequenced by immunoSEQ multiplex PCR, and TCRdb holds only the in-frame ones, with some missing. The table shows some 140,000 clones, with roughly 96% occurring only once. Sequenced here: peripheral blood, sampled after pregnancy. The receptors come from a female donor with multiple sclerosis, enrolled in a pregnancy study. CDR3s include the opening cysteine and the closing phenylalanine or tryptophan.

cdr3_length j_call v_call cdr3_aa
15 TRBJ2-3 TRBV4-1 CASSQEGRSTDTQYF
13 TRBJ1-4 TRBV19 CASSRTENEKLFF
14 TRBJ1-5 TRBV19 CASSPQGPNQPQHF
15 TRBJ2-7 TRBV10-3 CATRRVEGASYEQYF
14 TRBJ2-2 TRBV19 CASHFHRTSGELFF
14 TRBJ2-7 TRBV27 CASSRTGVAYEQYF
17 TRBJ2-1 TRBV5-4 CASSSSRGRSSYNEQFF
17 TRBJ2-5 TRBV5-1 CASSLALAGGPLETQYF
15 TRBJ1-2 TRBV19 CASSPGQGPIYGYTF
12 TRBJ1-5 TRBV29-1 CSAGGYNQPQHF
11 TRBJ1-5 TRBV28 CASSLNQPQHF
14 TRBJ1-1 TRBV10-3 CAISPTDSSSEAFF
15 TRBJ2-7 TRBV4-3 CASSQGIGGSYEQYF
17 TRBJ2-3 TRBV11-1 CASSSSNRDNSTDTQYF
11 TRBJ1-1 TRBV5-5 CASSLGPGALF
12 TRBJ1-2 TRBV19 CASFRVDYGYTF
15 TRBJ2-2 TRBV6-5 CASRSLSGNTGELFF
17 TRBJ2-5 TRBV27 CASSLFAKPTVGGTQYF
14 TRBJ1-3 TRBV28 CASSFRLSGNTIYF
15 TRBJ2-3 TRBV5-6 CASSVLAGGPVTQYF
13 TRBJ2-3 TRBV2 CASRDRGQDTQYF
13 TRBJ2-7 TRBV6-5 CASNSGSAYEQYF
12 TRBJ1-4 TRBV2 CASSLTGEKLFF
13 TRBJ2-7 TRBV6-5 CASSRQISYEQYF
15 TRBJ2-3 TRBV6-5 CASSPIAGRTDTQYF
18 TRBJ2-1 TRBV9 CASSVVGAGQGKFNEQFF
17 TRBJ2-3 TRBV25-1 CASSGEGGRAPPDTQYF
15 TRBJ1-1 TRBV25-1 CASSEQGARVTEAFF
14 TRBJ1-5 TRBV10-3 CAISESGSNQPQHF
16 TRBJ2-1 TRBV4-3 CASSQDLQSHYNEQFF
14 TRBJ1-5 TRBV19 CASRSTGGDQPQHF
13 TRBJ2-1 TRBV2 CASSGLEYNEQFF
16 TRBJ2-3 TRBV5-1 CASSPKTSGSGNTQYF
15 TRBJ2-3 TRBV4-1 CASSQGLAKTDTQYF
15 TRBJ2-6 TRBV7-9 CASSLDGFGANVLTF
15 TRBJ2-4 TRBV28 CASSSPRTGGGIQYF
15 TRBJ2-2 TRBV19 CASRKQGTNTGELFF
15 TRBJ1-4 TRBV18 CASSPGRATNEKLFF
15 TRBJ1-5 TRBV19 CASSIDEEIDQPQHF
16 TRBJ2-1 TRBV18 CASSRKPLAGEEEQFF
14 TRBJ2-1 TRBV6-8 CALGAGVSYNEQFF
19 TRBJ2-1 TRBV9 CASSLLGLAGGSSYNEQFF
15 TRBJ2-7 TRBV28 CASSDGGGSAYEQYF
16 TRBJ2-1 TRBV9 CASSRKPGLLYNEQFF
14 TRBJ2-3 TRBV6-5 CASSYSLRADTQYF